The present entry profiles one T cell receptor beta chain with its context. Its antigen is currently unknown. Sequencing was performed with immunoSEQ multiplex PCR; in TCRdb, only in-frame clones are kept and a portion is missing. The repertoire holds approximately 81,000 clones, with approximately 86% as singletons. These data are taken from a study of OX40 agonist ivuxolimab in advanced cancers. Points from the study as a whole: The antigens recognized by the expanded peripheral T cells, that is their antigen specificity, were not determined.

Germline CDR1 SEHNR, CDR2 FQNEAQ (reference sequence). Deletions cut 3 bases from V and 5 bases from J, with 10 bases between. The CDR3 has 13 residues. The V gene is TRBV7-9, the J gene TRBJ1-1, with D tentatively TRBD1 (6 bases). This specimen was CD4+ or CD8+ T cells sorted from blood, taken in a trial of the OX40 agonist ivuxolimab. The TCR originated in an adult with an advanced solid tumor such as melanoma, head and neck, liver or kidney cancer. This chain's CDR3 is CASSLDRLTEAFF. For the CDR3, the DNA is TGTGCCAGCAGCTTGGACAGACTTACTGAAGCTTTCTTT.